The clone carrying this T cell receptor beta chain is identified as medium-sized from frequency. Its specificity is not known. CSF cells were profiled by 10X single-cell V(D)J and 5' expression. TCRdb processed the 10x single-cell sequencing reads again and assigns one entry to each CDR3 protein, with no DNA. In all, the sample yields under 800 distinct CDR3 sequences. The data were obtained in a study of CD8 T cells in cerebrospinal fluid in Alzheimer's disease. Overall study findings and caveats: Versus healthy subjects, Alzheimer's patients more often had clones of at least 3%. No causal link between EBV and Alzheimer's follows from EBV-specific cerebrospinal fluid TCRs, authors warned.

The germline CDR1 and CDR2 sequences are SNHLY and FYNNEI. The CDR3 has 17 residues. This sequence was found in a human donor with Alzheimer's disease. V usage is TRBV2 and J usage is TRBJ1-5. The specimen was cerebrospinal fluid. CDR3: CASSESVAAYSNQPQHF.